The source of this TCR beta chain is a study of CD8+ T cells in alopecia areata. Study at large: Treated patients swallowed 5 to 10 mg of oral tofacitinib twice daily.

As concerns this clone: What it recognizes is unknown.

V lost 7 bases to trimming and J lost 4 bases; unmatched junction nucleotides: 7. The CDR3 totals 13 residues. Germline loops: CDR1 SQVTM, CDR2 ANQGSEA. Broader study findings: Lesional tissue from the scalp (especially in alopecia totalis/universalis) showed higher clonality than normal scalp.

The sequencing template was cDNA reverse transcribed from extracted RNA. Produced via immunoSEQ multiplex PCR; TCRdb's table is partial and in-frame only. The table includes more than 90,000 clones, 35% to 40% detected once. The sequence derives from a human donor with alopecia areata. The sequencing input was CD4+ T cells sorted from blood. The chain carries TRBV29-1 and TRBJ1-5; 7 bases fit TRBD1. In DNA, the CDR3 is TGCAGCGCTGTACAGGGGATTAATCAGCCCCAGCATTTT. It encodes CSAVQGINQPQHF.